The entry below describes one T cell receptor (beta chain). This sample was taken from a study of blood T cell repertoires in COVID-19. Produced via immunoSEQ multiplex PCR; TCRdb's table is partial and in-frame only. The sample yields 230,000 or so clones, around 81% seen once. The TCR comes from a woman of 80 years or more with COVID-19, enrolled during active disease. The sequenced material came from peripheral blood.

The CDR3 sequence is CASSQLPTETYGYTF. DNA for the CDR3: TGTGCCAGCAGCCAACTCCCGACAGAGACCTATGGCTACACCTTC. The V call is TRBV4-2, the J call TRBJ1-2; D is perhaps TRBD1 (5 bases). The germline V gene has CDR1 LGHNA and CDR2 YNFKEQ. The CDR3 is made up of 15 amino acids. Trimming removed 2 bases at V and 4 bases at J, with 14 bases between.